Below are 25 T cell receptor beta chains sequenced from a single sample in a study of T cell responses to AZD1222 COVID-19 vaccine. Sequencing was performed with immunoSEQ multiplex PCR; in TCRdb, only in-frame clones are kept and a portion is missing. The sample shows 150,000 to 200,000 clones, 80% to 95% of them seen only once. The source material was peripheral blood, sampled 28 days after the second AZD1222 dose. Receptors originate from an adult who received the AZD1222 COVID-19 vaccine.

The chain is built from TRBV28 and TRBJ2-7, with D uncertain. This CDR3 spans 14 amino acids. V was clipped by 6 bases and J by 0 bases, with 12 bases between them. In germline, CDR1 is MDHEN, CDR2 SYDVKM. CDR3 sequence reads: CASRRQTLSYEQYF. The CDR3 nucleotides read TGTGCCAGCAGACGGCAGACGCTCTCCTACGAGCAGTACTTC. Based on the CDR3 plus reference TRBV28 and TRBJ2-7, the full variable domain is DVKVTQSSRYLVKRTGEKVFLECVQDMDHENMFWYRQDPGLGLRLIYFSYDVKMKEKGDIPEGYSVSREKKERFSLILESASTNQTSMYLCASRRQTLSYEQYFGPGTRLTVT.

This clone showed up just once. The chain employs TRBV2 and TRBJ2-5; D not resolved. Germline lookup yields CDR1 SNHLY and CDR2 FYNNEI. The CDR3 sequence is 13 residues long. V lost 1 base, J lost 3 bases, and 6 bases lay in between. Here the CDR3 reads CASSEVFKETQYF. The CDR3, as DNA: TGTGCCAGCAGTGAAGTCTTTAAAGAGACCCAGTACTTC.

This clone was seen just once. The chain has TRBV29-1 and TRBJ2-3; no clear D. CDR1 and CDR2 (germline): SQVTM, ANQGSEA. The CDR3 covers 14 residues. V gave up 3 bases and J gave up 1 base, with 11 bases separating them. The CDR3: CSVESWAGTDTQYF. CDR3 coding DNA: TGCAGCGTTGAGTCGTGGGCTGGCACAGATACGCAGTATTTT.

This clone was counted a few times. V gene TRBV7-3 combines with J gene TRBJ2-2; D may correspond to TRBD1 or TRBD2 (5 bases each). This CDR3 is 17 amino acids long. Trimming left V 6 bases short and J 3 bases short, with 20 bases between. CDR1 is SGHTA, CDR2 FQGTGA, per germline. The CDR3 coding sequence is TGTGCCAGCAGTCAAACGGGCGGCCAGGGAGACACCGGGGAGCTGTTTTTT. Translation gives CASSQTGGQGDTGELFF.

This clone has a handful of counts. This CDR3 is also generated by other DNA sequences in the sample. The V gene is TRBV29-1, the J gene TRBJ1-2; no reliable D call. Germline V CDR1 and CDR2: SQVTM, ANQGSEA. V gave up 3 bases and J gave up 6 bases, with 5 bases separating them. The CDR3 sequence is 10 residues long. The chain's CDR3 is CSVDGDGYTF. The CDR3 coding sequence is TGCAGCGTTGATGGAGATGGCTACACCTTC. Complete variable domain (other parts from reference TRBV29-1 and TRBJ1-2): SAVISQKPSRDICQRGTSLTIQCQVDSQVTMMFWYRQQPGQSLTLIATANQGSEATYESGFVIDKFPISRPNLTFSTLTVSNMSPEDSSIYLCSVDGDGYTFGSGTRLTVV.

In its sample, this clone was seen once. The rearrangement joins TRBV4-3 to TRBJ2-3; the D gene could be TRBD1 or TRBD2 (6 bases each). CDR1 and CDR2 from the germline V gene are LGHNA and YSLEER. The CDR3 is 14 residues long. Trimming left V 6 bases short and J 2 bases short, with 12 bases between. The CDR3 is CASRRGENTDTQYF. DNA for the CDR3: TGCGCCAGCAGGAGGGGGGAGAACACAGATACGCAGTATTTT.

The chain is built from TRBV7-9 and TRBJ1-2, with D hard to call. Germline-derived CDR1 and CDR2 are SEHNR and FQNEAQ (reference sequence). The CDR3 is 13 residues long. The V end lost 3 bases, the J end lost 4 bases, and 9 bases lay between the germline ends. The DNA of the CDR3 is TGTGCCAGCAGCTTCTCCTCTAGCTATGGCTACACCTTC. Translation gives CASSFSSSYGYTF.

In DNA form, the CDR3 reads TGTGCCAGTAGAACCTCCGGGAGCCATAATGAAAAACTGTTTTTT. It yields the protein CASRTSGSHNEKLFF. The chain joins TRBV19 to TRBJ1-4; D is uncertain. Trimming took off 6 bases at V and 4 bases at J, with 15 bases between the two ends. The CDR3 extends over 15 amino acids. Germline-derived CDR1 and CDR2 are LNHDA and SQIVND (reference sequence). The entire variable domain, with the rest obtained from reference TRBV19 and TRBJ1-4, is as follows: DGGITQSPKYLFRKEGQNVTLSCEQNLNHDAMYWYRQDPGQGLRLIYYSQIVNDFQKGDIAEGYSVSREKKESFPLTVTSAQKNPTAFYLCASRTSGSHNEKLFFGSGTQLSVL.

The genes are TRBV5-6 and TRBJ1-1; D is uncertain. CDR3 length equals 16 residues. Germline lookup yields CDR1 SGHDT and CDR2 YYEEEE. V was shortened by 1 base and J by 0 bases, with 13 bases between the two germline ends. The CDR3 is CASSLPGGNMNTEAFF. CDR3 DNA: TGTGCCAGCAGCTTGCCGGGAGGTAACATGAACACTGAAGCTTTCTTT.

The V and J genes are TRBV7-8 and TRBJ2-7; 8 nucleotides match TRBD1. Trimming took 0 bases from V and 6 from J; bases not matched to a gene: 7. The CDR3 length is 15 residues. Germline CDR1 reads SGHVS; CDR2 reads FQNEAQ. The CDR3 protein is CASSLADGQGLEQYF. For the CDR3, the DNA is TGTGCCAGCAGCTTAGCCGACGGACAGGGACTCGAGCAGTACTTC.

The count of this clone is one. The chain couples TRBV6-5 to TRBJ1-3; D is uncertain. Trimming removed 6 bases from V and 0 bases from J, with 9 bases in between. Germline loops: CDR1 MNHEY, CDR2 SVGAGI. CDR3 length equals 14 residues. The DNA for the CDR3 is TGTGCCAGCAGCGCTCCCGACTCTGGAAACACCATATATTTT. Encoded protein: CASSAPDSGNTIYF.

The rearrangement uses TRBV19 and TRBJ2-3, with TRBD2 identical over 15 bases. Trimming removed 3 bases from V and 7 bases from J; junction bases left unmatched: 2. Germline V gives CDR1 LNHDA, CDR2 SQIVND (reference sequence). The CDR3 extends over 15 amino acids. CDR3 in DNA: TGTGCCAGTAGTATTGGACTAGCGGGGGGGTATACGCAGTATTTT. This translates into CASSIGLAGGYTQYF.

In this sample, this clone turned up once. CDR3 nucleotides: TGCGCCAGCAGCCAAGACTCGGGTGGCTTAGTTCAGTACTTC. Its protein is CASSQDSGGLVQYF. The chain employs TRBV4-1 and TRBJ2-4; D remains unclear. This CDR3 has 14 amino acids. Germline V gives CDR1 MGHRA, CDR2 YSYEKL. Trimming stripped 0 bases from V and 11 bases from J, with 14 bases between.

The rearrangement joins TRBV27 to TRBJ1-1; unclear D gene. V lost 7 bases and J lost 1, with 10 bases in between. From germline, CDR1 is MNHEY and CDR2 SMNVEV (reference sequence). This CDR3 is built from 13 residues. CDR3 in amino acids: CASIRAPNTEAFF. CDR3 DNA sequence: TGTGCCAGCATTCGGGCTCCGAACACTGAAGCTTTCTTT.

This clone was observed once. This rearrangement joins TRBV28 to TRBJ1-5, with 7 nucleotides matching TRBD1. Germline V gives CDR1 MDHEN, CDR2 SYDVKM. After removal of 6 bases from V and 6 bases from J, the junction contained 8 bases not matched to a gene. CDR3 length: 14 residues. CDR3: CASSAGQKAQPQHF. The CDR3, as DNA: TGTGCCAGCAGCGCGGGACAGAAAGCTCAGCCCCAGCATTTT.

This clone was seen at least ten times. This rearrangement joins TRBV13 to TRBJ2-7; D not certain. This CDR3 is 14 amino acids long. The germline V gene encodes CDR1 PRHDT and CDR2 FYEKMQ (reference sequence). The ends were cut back, 2 bases at V and 3 bases at J, with 11 bases in the middle. The CDR3 nucleotides are TGTGCCAGCAGCTTAACCCACCGTGACTACGAGCAGTACTTC. Amino acid sequence: CASSLTHRDYEQYF.

The V gene is TRBV5-1, the J gene TRBJ2-5; D remains ambiguous. This CDR3 has 14 residues. CDR1 is SGHRS, CDR2 YFSETQ, per germline. Trimming cost V 2 bases and J 2 bases, with 10 bases left between them. The CDR3, as DNA: TGCGCCAGCAGCTTTGGGCAGACTCAAGAGACCCAGTACTTC. Encoded protein: CASSFGQTQETQYF.

This rearrangement joins TRBV5-5 to TRBJ1-3, with D perhaps TRBD1 (6 bases). V lost 0 bases and J 2 bases, leaving 12 bases between the germline ends. The V gene's germline CDR1 is SGHKS and CDR2 YYEKEE (reference sequence). The CDR3 is made up of 16 amino acids. This CDR3 reads CASSLGGRGPGNTIYF. The CDR3 region has the DNA TGTGCCAGCAGCTTGGGGGGCAGGGGCCCTGGAAACACCATATATTTT.

The chain employs TRBV7-9 and TRBJ1-2; D is ambiguous. There are 13 residues in the CDR3. Germline lookup yields CDR1 SEHNR and CDR2 FQNEAQ (reference sequence). Deletions cut 2 bases from V and 8 bases from J, with 12 bases between. Here the CDR3 DNA reads TGTGCCAGCAGCTTATCCCATGGTTGGGGCTACACCTTC. Its translation is CASSLSHGWGYTF.

V and J are TRBV5-4 and TRBJ2-1; the D gene is possibly TRBD2 (6 bases). The V end lost 0 bases, the J end lost 4 bases, and 11 bases lay between the germline ends. Looked up from germline, CDR1 is SGHNT and CDR2 is YYREEE (reference sequence). The CDR3 is 15 residues long. The CDR3 DNA reads TGTGCCAGCAGCTTGGCCCCGGGAGAGTACAATGAGCAGTTCTTC. This codes for CASSLAPGEYNEQFF. Full variable domain (missing parts from reference TRBV5-4 and TRBJ2-1): ETGVTQSPTHLIKTRGQQVTLRCSSQSGHNTVSWYQQALGQGPQFIFQYYREEENGRGNFPPRFSGLQFPNYSSELNVNALELDDSALYLCASSLAPGEYNEQFFGPGTRLTVL.

The genes are TRBV28 and TRBJ2-7; possibly TRBD2 for D (6 bases). Germline CDR1 MDHEN, CDR2 SYDVKM. The CDR3 length is 15 residues. Trimming left V 4 bases short and J 6 bases short, with 19 bases between. DNA of the CDR3: TGTGCCAGCAGTTCCCCCGGCGGGAAGGCGGCCGAGCAGTACTTC. Protein sequence: CASSSPGGKAAEQYF.

The chain combines TRBV19 with TRBJ1-4; no clear D gene. Germline V CDR1 and CDR2: LNHDA, SQIVND (reference sequence). Trimming took off 4 bases at V and 3 bases at J, with 9 bases between the two ends. CDR3 size: 14 residues. CDR3 region: CASSTWTSNEKLFF. The DNA for the CDR3 is TGTGCCAGTAGTACTTGGACGTCTAATGAAAAACTGTTTTTT. The variable domain in full, completed from reference TRBV19 and TRBJ1-4, reads DGGITQSPKYLFRKEGQNVTLSCEQNLNHDAMYWYRQDPGQGLRLIYYSQIVNDFQKGDIAEGYSVSREKKESFPLTVTSAQKNPTAFYLCASSTWTSNEKLFFGSGTQLSVL.

The V and J genes are TRBV4-2 and TRBJ2-7, with 11 bases aligning to TRBD2. V lost 1 base, J lost 4 bases, and 6 bases stayed unmatched. Looked up from germline, CDR1 is LGHNA and CDR2 is YNFKEQ. CDR3 length: 16 residues. This chain's CDR3 is CASSQAVAGGPYEQYF. For the CDR3, the DNA is TGTGCCAGCAGCCAAGCGGTAGCGGGGGGGCCGTACGAGCAGTACTTC.

The chain joins TRBV18 to TRBJ1-2; D possibly corresponds to TRBD1 (5 bases). CDR1 is KGHSH, CDR2 LQKENI, per germline. The V end lost 5 bases, the J end lost 3 bases, and 13 bases lay between the germline ends. CDR3 length equals 14 residues. Here the CDR3 reads CASSISVTDYGYTF. The CDR3 coding sequence is TGTGCCAGCTCAATTTCAGTGACAGACTATGGCTACACCTTC.

This rearrangement joins TRBV15 to TRBJ2-3; D is unresolved. Germline loops: CDR1 LNHNV, CDR2 YYDKDF (reference sequence). CDR3 size: 13 residues. V was cut by 7 bases and J by 0 bases, with 8 bases left in between. CDR3 residues: CATTTVSTDTQYF. CDR3 sequence (DNA): TGTGCCACCACCACAGTTAGCACAGATACGCAGTATTTT.